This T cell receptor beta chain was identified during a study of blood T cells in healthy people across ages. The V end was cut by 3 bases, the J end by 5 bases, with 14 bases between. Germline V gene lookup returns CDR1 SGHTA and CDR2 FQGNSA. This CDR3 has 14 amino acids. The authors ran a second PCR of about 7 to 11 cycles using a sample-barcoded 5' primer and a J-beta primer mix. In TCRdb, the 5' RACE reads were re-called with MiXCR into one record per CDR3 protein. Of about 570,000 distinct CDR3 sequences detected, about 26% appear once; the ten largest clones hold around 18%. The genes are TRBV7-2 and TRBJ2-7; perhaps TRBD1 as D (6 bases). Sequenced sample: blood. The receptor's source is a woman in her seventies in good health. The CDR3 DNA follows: TGTGCCAGCAGCTTGCTTTACAGGGAACACGAGCAGTACTTC. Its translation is CASSLLYREHEQYF.